This is a list of T cell receptor beta chains from one sample in a study of T cells in Graves' hyperthyroidism and ophthalmopathy. Via MiXCR, TCRdb re-called the multiplex PCR reads, giving one row per CDR3 protein. The repertoire holds about 620,000 distinct CDR3 sequences, with under 20% as singletons. The source material was blood. These receptors all come from a woman younger than 45 with Graves' hyperthyroidism. CDR3s include the opening cysteine and the closing phenylalanine or tryptophan. The D gene is left open where the match is weak. The size entry is marked missing in some rows and otherwise reads once, few, many or a size class.

clone size	J gene	D gene	V gene	CDR3 DNA	CDR3 protein
few	TRBJ2-2	NA	TRBV5-8	TGTGCCAGCAGCTTCTTCAGGGGAGTTGGCGGGGAGCTGTTTTTT	CASSFFRGVGGELFF
many	TRBJ1-2	TRBD1	TRBV2	TGTGCCAGCGAACCCCCGGGGGACAGGGAAGGCTACACCTTC	CASEPPGDREGYTF
few	TRBJ1-5	NA	TRBV4-1	NA	CASSQVFGAGNQPQHF
NA	TRBJ2-2	NA	TRBV28	TGTGCCAGCAACGGGGTCGGGGAGCTGTTTTTT	CASNGVGELFF
many	TRBJ2-7	NA	TRBV28	TGTGCCAGCAGGCCGACTGCCGCCTACGAGCAGTACTTC	CASRPTAAYEQYF
few	TRBJ2-5	NA	TRBV7-9	TGTGCCAGCAGCCCCGTTGGAGTTCGAACAGCTCAAGAGACCCAGTACTTC	CASSPVGVRTAQETQYF
NA	TRBJ2-7	NA	TRBV20-1	TGCAGTGCTAGGAGGCCGGGTTTTTACGAGCAGTACTTC	CSARRPGFYEQYF
few	TRBJ2-1	NA	TRBV9	TGTGCCAGCAGCGTAGATTCAGGGTACAATGAGCAGTTCTTC	CASSVDSGYNEQFF
NA	TRBJ2-1	NA	TRBV27	TGTGCCAGCAGTTTATTGGCCGGGGGAACCAATGAGCAGTTCTTC	CASSLLAGGTNEQFF
NA	TRBJ2-2	TRBD1	TRBV5-1	TGCGCCAGCAGCTTGTTTCGGTGGGACAGGGGCACCGGGGAGCTGTTTTTT	CASSLFRWDRGTGELFF